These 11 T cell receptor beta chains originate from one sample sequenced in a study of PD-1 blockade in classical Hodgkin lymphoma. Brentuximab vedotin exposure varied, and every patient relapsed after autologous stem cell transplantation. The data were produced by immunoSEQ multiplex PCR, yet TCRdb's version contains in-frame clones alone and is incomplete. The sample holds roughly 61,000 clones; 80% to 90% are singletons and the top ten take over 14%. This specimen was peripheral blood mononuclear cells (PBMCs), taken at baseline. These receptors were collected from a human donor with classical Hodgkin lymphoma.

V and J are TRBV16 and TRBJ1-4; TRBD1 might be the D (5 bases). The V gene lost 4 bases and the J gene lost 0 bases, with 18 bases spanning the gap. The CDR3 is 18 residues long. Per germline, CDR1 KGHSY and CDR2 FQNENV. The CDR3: CASSRDGRGMATNEKLFF. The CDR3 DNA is TGTGCCAGCAGCCGCGACGGGAGGGGAATGGCAACTAATGAAAAACTGTTTTTT.

The DNA for the CDR3 is TGTGCCAGCAGTGTAGGGCGGTTTAGCAATCAGCCCCAGCATTTT. The encoded protein is CASSVGRFSNQPQHF. This chain connects TRBV2 to TRBJ1-5; D remains ambiguous. The V end lost 4 bases, the J end lost 0 bases, and 10 bases lay between the germline ends. Germline V gene sequence: CDR1 SNHLY, CDR2 FYNNEI. CDR3 length equals 15 residues.

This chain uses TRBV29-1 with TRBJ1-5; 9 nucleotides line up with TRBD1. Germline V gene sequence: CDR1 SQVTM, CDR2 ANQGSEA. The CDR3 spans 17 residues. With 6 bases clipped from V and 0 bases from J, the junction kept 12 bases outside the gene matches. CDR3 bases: TGCAGCGTGTCACAGGGGGCTTGGGGGAATAGCAATCAGCCCCAGCATTTT. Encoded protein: CSVSQGAWGNSNQPQHF.

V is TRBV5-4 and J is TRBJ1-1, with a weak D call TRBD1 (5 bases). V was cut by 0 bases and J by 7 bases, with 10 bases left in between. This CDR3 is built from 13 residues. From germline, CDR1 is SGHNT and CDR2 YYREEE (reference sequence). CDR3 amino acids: CASSLAWGSEAFF. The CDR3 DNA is TGTGCCAGCAGCTTGGCCTGGGGCAGTGAAGCTTTCTTT.

The chain's CDR3 is CASSQDWGGKGNEQFF. The CDR3 coding sequence is TGCGCCAGCAGCCAAGATTGGGGGGGGAAGGGTAATGAGCAGTTCTTC. The chain recombines TRBV4-1 with TRBJ2-1; 7 bases are a match to TRBD2. J was trimmed by 7 bases and V by 0 bases; bases with no gene match: 9. The CDR3 sequence is 16 residues long. Germline CDR1 reads MGHRA; CDR2 reads YSYEKL.

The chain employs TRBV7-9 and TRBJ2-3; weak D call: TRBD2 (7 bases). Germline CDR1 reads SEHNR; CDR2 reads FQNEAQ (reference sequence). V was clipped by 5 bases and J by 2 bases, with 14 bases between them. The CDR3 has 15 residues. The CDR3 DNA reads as TGTGCCAGCAGCCCCCTGGGGGGGCCCACAGATACGCAGTATTTT. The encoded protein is CASSPLGGPTDTQYF.

This CDR3 is CASSLISGGASPYEQYF. The CDR3 DNA reads TGCGCCAGCAGCTTGATTAGCGGGGGGGCATCACCCTACGAGCAGTACTTC. The V and J genes are TRBV5-1 and TRBJ2-7; 11 bases line up with TRBD2. Germline V gives CDR1 SGHRS, CDR2 YFSETQ. The CDR3 has 17 amino acids. Losses at the gene ends were 1 base for V and 2 bases for J; bases not matched to a gene: 8. The full variable domain, its missing parts supplied by reference TRBV5-1 and TRBJ2-7, is KAGVTQTPRYLIKTRGQQVTLSCSPISGHRSVSWYQQTPGQGLQFLFEYFSETQRNKGNFPGRFSGRQFSNSRSEMNVSTLELGDSALYLCASSLISGGASPYEQYFGPGTRLTVT.

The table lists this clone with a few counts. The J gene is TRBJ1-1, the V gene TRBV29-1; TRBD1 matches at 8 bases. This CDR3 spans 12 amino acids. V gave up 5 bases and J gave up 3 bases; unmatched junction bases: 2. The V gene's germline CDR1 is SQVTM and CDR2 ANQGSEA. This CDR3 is CSVTDRDTEAFF. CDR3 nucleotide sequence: TGCAGCGTTACGGACAGGGACACTGAAGCTTTCTTT. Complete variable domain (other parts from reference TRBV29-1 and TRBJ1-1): SAVISQKPSRDICQRGTSLTIQCQVDSQVTMMFWYRQQPGQSLTLIATANQGSEATYESGFVIDKFPISRPNLTFSTLTVSNMSPEDSSIYLCSVTDRDTEAFFGQGTRLTVV.

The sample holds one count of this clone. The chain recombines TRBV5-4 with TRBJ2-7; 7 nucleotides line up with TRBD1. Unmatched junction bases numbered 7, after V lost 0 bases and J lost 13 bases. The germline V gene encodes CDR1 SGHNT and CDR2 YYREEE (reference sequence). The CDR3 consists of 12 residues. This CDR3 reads CASSLDVGQAYF. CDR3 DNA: TGTGCCAGCAGCTTGGACGTTGGACAGGCCTACTTC. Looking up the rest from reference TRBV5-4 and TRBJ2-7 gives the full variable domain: ETGVTQSPTHLIKTRGQQVTLRCSSQSGHNTVSWYQQALGQGPQFIFQYYREEENGRGNFPPRFSGLQFPNYSSELNVNALELDDSALYLCASSLDVGQAYFGPGTRLTVT.

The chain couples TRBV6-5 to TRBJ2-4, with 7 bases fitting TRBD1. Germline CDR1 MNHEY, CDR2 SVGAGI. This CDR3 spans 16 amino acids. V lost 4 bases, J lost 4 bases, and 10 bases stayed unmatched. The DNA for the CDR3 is TGTGCCAGCAGTTCCCACAGGGGTTCCCTTAAAAACATTCAGTACTTC. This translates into CASSSHRGSLKNIQYF.

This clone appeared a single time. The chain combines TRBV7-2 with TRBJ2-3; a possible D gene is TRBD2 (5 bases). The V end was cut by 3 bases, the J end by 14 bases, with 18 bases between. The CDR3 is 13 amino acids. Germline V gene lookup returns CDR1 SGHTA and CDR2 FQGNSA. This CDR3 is CASSLPWTDMAYF. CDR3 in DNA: TGTGCCAGCAGCTTGCCCTGGACTGATATGGCGTATTTT.